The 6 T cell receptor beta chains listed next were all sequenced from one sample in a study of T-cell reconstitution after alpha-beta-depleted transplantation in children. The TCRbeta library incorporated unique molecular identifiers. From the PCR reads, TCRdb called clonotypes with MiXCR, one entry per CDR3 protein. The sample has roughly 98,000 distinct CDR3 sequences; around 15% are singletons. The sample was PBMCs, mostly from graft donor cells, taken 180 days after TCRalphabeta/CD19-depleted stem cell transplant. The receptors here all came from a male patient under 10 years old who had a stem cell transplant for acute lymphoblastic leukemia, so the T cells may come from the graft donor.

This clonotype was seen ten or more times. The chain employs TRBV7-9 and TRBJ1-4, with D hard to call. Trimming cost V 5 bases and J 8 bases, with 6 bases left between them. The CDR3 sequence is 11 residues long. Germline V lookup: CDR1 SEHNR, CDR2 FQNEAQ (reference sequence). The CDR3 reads CASSLDEKLFF. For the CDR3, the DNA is TGTGCCAGCAGCCTAGACGAAAAACTGTTTTTT.

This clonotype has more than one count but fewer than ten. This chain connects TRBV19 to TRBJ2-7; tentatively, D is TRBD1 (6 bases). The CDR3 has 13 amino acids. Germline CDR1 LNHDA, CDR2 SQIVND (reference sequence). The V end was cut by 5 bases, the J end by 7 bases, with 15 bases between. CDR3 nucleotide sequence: TGTGCCAGTAGTCCCCAGGGGTTGAGAGAGCAGTACTTC. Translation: CASSPQGLREQYF.

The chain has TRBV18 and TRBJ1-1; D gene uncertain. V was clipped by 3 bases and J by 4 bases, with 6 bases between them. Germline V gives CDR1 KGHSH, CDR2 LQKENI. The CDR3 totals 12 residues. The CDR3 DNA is TGTGCCAGCTCACCTTTTCGCACTGAAGCTTTCTTT. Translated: CASSPFRTEAFF.

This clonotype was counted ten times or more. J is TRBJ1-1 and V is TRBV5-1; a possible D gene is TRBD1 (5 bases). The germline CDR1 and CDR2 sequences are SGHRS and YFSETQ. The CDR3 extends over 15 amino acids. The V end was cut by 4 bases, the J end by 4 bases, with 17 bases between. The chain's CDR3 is CASSPTGTAGTEAFF. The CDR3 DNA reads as TGCGCCAGCAGCCCCACCGGGACGGCTGGCACTGAAGCTTTCTTT.

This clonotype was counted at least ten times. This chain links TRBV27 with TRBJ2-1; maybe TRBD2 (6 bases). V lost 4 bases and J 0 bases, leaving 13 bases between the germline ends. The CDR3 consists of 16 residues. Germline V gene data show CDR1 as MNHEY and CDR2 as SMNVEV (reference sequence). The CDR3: CASSSLAALSYNEQFF. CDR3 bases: TGTGCCAGCAGTTCTTTAGCGGCCCTCTCCTACAATGAGCAGTTCTTC.

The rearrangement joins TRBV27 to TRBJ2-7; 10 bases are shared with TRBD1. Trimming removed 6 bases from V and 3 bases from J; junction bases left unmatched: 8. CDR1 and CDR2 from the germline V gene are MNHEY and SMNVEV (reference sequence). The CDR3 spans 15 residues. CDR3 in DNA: TGTGCCAGCAGCCGGCCCGGGACAGGGGTCTACGAGCAGTACTTC. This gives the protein CASSRPGTGVYEQYF.